This T cell receptor (beta chain) comes out of a study of T-cell reconstitution after alpha-beta-depleted transplantation in children. CDR3 length: 15 residues. CDR1 is MGHRA, CDR2 YSYEKL, per germline. The ends were cut back, 0 bases at V and 5 bases at J, with 14 bases in the middle. Broader study findings: T-cell counts and diversity were attributed mostly to newly produced T cells one year after transplant. TCRbeta diversity was high at day 60 in some patients (a result of surviving recipient T cells and thymic progenitors). After transplant, at about two months, alpha-beta T cells were reportedly derived from several hundred expanded graft clones.

Construction of the TCRbeta library involved unique molecular identifiers. From the PCR reads, TCRdb called clonotypes with MiXCR, one entry per CDR3 protein. The data show approximately 800,000 distinct CDR3 sequences, around 17% seen once. This clonotype turned up a few times. What it binds is unknown. The chain joins TRBV4-1 to TRBJ2-7, with D perhaps matching TRBD1 (5 bases). Sequenced here: PBMCs, mostly from graft donor cells, sampled 360 days after TCRalphabeta/CD19-depleted stem cell transplant. The receptor's source is a male patient between 5 and 17 years old who had a stem cell transplant for acute lymphoblastic leukemia, so the T cells may come from the graft donor. CDR3 DNA sequence: TGCGCCAGCAGCCAAGATGGAGCAGGGTGGGACGAGCAGTACTTC. Translating gives CASSQDGAGWDEQYF.